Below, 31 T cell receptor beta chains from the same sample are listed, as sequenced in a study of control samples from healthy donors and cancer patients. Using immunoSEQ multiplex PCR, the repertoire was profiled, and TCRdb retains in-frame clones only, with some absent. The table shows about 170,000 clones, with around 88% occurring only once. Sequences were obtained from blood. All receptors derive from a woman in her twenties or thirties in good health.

CDR3 in DNA: TGCGCCAGCAGCTTGGCCGGGGAGGGCAAAAACATTCAGTACTTC. Its protein is CASSLAGEGKNIQYF. The chain recombines TRBV5-1 with TRBJ2-4; 7 bases are shared with TRBD2. This CDR3 contains 15 residues. Germline trimming cut 0 bases from V and 3 bases from J; bases unmatched to any gene: 3. Per the germline V gene, CDR1 is SGHRS and CDR2 is YFSETQ.

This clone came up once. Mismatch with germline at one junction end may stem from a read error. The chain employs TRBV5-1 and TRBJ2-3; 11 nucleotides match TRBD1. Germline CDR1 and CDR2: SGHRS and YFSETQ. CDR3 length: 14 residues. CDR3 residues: CASSLDRTGGVLHF. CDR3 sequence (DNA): TGCGCCAGCAGCTTGGACCGGACAGGGGGCGTTCTCCATTTT.

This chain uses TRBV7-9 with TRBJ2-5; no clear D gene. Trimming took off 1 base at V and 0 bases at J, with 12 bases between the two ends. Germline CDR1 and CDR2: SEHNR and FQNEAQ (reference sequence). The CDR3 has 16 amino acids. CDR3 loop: CASSLGQDVYQETQYF. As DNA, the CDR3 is TGTGCCAGCAGCTTAGGGCAGGATGTATACCAAGAGACCCAGTACTTC. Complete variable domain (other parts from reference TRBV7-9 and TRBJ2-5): DTGVSQNPRHKITKRGQNVTFRCDPISEHNRLYWYRQTLGQGPEFLTYFQNEAQLEKSRLLSDRFSAERPKGSFSTLEIQRTEQGDSAMYLCASSLGQDVYQETQYFGPGTRLLVL.

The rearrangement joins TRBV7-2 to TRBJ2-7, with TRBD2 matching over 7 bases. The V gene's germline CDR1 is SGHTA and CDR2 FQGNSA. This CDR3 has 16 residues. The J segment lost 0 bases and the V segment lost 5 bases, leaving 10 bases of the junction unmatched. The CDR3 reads CASSPTLAVSSYEQYF. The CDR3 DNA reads TGTGCCAGCAGCCCAACGCTAGCGGTTAGCTCCTACGAGCAGTACTTC.

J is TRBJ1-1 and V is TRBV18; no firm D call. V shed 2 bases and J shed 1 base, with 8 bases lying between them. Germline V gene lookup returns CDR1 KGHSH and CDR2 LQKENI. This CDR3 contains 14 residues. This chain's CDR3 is CASSPSSGNTEAFF. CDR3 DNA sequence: TGTGCCAGCTCACCAAGTTCAGGGAACACTGAAGCTTTCTTT.

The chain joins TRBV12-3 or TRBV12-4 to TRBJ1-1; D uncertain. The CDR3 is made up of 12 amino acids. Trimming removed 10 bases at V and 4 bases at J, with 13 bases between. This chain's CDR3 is CAIFLSGTEAFF. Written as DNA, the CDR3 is TGTGCCATTTTCCTCTCTGGCACTGAAGCTTTCTTT.

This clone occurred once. This CDR3 is CASSATQGGAYEQYF. CDR3 bases: TGTGCCAGCAGTGCAACGCAAGGGGGGGCCTACGAGCAGTACTTC. V and J are TRBV27 and TRBJ2-7; weak D call: TRBD2 (7 bases). CDR1 is MNHEY and CDR2 is SMNVEV in the germline V gene (reference sequence). Trimming stripped 5 bases from V and 2 bases from J, with 16 bases between. The CDR3 contains 15 residues.

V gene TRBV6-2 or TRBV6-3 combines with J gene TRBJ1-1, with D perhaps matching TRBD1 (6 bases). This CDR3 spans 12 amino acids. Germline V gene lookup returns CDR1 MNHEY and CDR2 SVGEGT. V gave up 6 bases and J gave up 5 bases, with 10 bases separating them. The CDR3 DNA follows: TGTGCCAGCAGCCGCGGGACAACTGAAGCTTTCTTT. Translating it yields CASSRGTTEAFF.

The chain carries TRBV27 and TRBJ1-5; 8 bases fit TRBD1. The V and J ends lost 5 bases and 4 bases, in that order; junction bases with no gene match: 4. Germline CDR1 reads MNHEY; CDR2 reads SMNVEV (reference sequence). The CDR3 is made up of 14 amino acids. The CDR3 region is CASSPDRANQPQHF. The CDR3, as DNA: TGTGCCAGCAGTCCGGACAGGGCGAATCAGCCCCAGCATTTT.

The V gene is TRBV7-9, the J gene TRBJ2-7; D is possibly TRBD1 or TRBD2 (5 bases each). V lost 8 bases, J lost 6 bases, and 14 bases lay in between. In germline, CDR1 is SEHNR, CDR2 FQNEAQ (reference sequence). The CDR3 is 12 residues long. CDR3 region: CASGGSRAEQYV. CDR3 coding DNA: TGTGCCAGCGGGGGTAGCAGGGCCGAGCAGTACGTC.

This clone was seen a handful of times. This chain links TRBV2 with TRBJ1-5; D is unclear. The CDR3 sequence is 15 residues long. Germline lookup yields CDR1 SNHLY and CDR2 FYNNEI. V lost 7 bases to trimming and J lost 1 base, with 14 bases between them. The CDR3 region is CASKGGPWSNQPQHF. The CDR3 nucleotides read TGTGCCAGCAAAGGCGGCCCTTGGAGCAATCAGCCCCAGCATTTT.

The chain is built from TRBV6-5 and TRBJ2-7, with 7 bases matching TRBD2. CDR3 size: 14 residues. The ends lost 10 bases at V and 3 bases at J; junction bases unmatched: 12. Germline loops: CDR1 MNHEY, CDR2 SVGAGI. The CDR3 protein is CATAQAGVVYEQYF. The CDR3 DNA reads TGTGCCACCGCTCAGGCGGGAGTTGTCTACGAGCAGTACTTC.

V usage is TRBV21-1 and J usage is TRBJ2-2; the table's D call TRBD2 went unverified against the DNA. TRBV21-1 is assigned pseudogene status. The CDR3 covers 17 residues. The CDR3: CASRHVMAGANTGELFF. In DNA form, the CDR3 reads TGTGCCAGCAGGCATGTTATGGCGGGCGCGAACACCGGGGAGCTGTTTTTT.

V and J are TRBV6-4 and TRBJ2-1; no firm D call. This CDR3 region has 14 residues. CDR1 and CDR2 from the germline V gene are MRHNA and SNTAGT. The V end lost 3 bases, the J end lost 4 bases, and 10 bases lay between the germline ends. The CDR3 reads CASSEFGLYNEQFF. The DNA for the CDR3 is TGTGCCAGCAGTGAGTTTGGCCTATACAATGAGCAGTTCTTC.

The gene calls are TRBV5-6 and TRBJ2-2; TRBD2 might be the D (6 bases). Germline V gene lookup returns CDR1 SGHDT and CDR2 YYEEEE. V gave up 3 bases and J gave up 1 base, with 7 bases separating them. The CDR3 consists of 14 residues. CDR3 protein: CASSWRGNTGELFF. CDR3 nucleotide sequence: TGTGCCAGCAGCTGGCGGGGGAACACCGGGGAGCTGTTTTTT. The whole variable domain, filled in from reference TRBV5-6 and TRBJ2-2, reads DAGVTQSPTHLIKTRGQQVTLRCSPKSGHDTVSWYQQALGQGPQFIFQYYEEEERQRGNFPDRFSGHQFPNYSSELNVNALLLGDSALYLCASSWRGNTGELFFGEGSRLTVL.

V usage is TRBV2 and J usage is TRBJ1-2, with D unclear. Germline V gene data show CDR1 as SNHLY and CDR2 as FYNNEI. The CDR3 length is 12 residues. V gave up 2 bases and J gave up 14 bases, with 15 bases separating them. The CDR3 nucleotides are TGTGCCAGCAGTGAATTTGTCCGACGTCATACCTTC. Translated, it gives CASSEFVRRHTF.

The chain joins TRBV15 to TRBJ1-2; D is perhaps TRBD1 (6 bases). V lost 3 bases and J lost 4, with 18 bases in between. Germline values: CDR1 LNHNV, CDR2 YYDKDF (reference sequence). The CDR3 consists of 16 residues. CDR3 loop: CATSSPSQGLTYGYTF. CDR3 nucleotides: TGTGCCACCAGCAGCCCCTCACAGGGCCTTACCTATGGCTACACCTTC. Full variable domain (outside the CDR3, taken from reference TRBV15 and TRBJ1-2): DAMVIQNPRYQVTQFGKPVTLSCSQTLNHNVMYWYQQKSSQAPKLLFHYYDKDFNNEADTPDNFQSRRPNTSFCFLDIRSPGLGDTAMYLCATSSPSQGLTYGYTFGSGTRLTVV.

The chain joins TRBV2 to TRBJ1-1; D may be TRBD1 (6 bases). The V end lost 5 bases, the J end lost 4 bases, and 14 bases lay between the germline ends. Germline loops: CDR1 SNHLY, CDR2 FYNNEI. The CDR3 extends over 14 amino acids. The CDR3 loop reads CASSPGGAPTEAFF. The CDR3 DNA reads TGTGCCAGCAGTCCCGGGGGGGCACCCACTGAAGCTTTCTTT.

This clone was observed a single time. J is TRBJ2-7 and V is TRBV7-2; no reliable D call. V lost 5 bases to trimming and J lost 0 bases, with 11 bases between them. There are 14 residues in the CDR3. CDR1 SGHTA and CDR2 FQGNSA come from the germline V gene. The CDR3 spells CASSQMSSSYEQYF. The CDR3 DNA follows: TGTGCCAGCAGCCAGATGTCTAGCTCCTACGAGCAGTACTTC.

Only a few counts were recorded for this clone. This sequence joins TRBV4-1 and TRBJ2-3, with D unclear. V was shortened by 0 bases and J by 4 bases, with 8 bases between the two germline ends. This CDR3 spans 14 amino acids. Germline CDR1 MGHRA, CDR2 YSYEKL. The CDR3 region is CASSQDPRSDTQYF. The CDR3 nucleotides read TGCGCCAGCAGCCAAGATCCCCGGTCAGATACGCAGTATTTT.

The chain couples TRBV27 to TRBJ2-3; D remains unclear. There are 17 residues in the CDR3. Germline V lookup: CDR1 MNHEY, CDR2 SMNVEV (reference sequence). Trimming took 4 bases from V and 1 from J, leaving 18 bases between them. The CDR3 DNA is TGTGCCAGCAGTTCCACGGATTATTTTATAGGCACAGATACGCAGTATTTT. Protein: CASSSTDYFIGTDTQYF.

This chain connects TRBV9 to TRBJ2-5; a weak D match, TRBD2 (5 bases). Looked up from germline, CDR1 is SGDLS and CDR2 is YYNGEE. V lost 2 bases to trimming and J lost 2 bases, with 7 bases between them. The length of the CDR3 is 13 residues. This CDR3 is CASSVGLQETQYF. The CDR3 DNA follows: TGTGCCAGCAGCGTCGGACTGCAAGAGACCCAGTACTTC.

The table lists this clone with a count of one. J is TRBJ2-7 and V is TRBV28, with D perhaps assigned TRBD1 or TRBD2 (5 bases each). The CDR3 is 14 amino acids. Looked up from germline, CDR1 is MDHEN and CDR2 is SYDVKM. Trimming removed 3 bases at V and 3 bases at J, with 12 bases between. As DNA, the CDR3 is TGTGCCAGCAGTTTTAGTTTGGGGGTCTACGAGCAGTACTTC. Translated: CASSFSLGVYEQYF.

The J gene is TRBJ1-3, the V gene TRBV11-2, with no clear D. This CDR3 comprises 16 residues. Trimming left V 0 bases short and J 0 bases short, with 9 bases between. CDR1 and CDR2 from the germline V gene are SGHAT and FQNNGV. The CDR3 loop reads CASSLDLWSSGNTIYF. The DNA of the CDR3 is TGTGCCAGCAGCTTAGATCTGTGGAGCTCTGGAAACACCATATATTTT.

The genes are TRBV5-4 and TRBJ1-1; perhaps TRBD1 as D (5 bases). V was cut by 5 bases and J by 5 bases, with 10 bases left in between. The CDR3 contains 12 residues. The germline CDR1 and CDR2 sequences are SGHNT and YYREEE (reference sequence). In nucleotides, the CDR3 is TGTGCCAGCAGACGACCAGGGACTGAAGCTTTCTTT. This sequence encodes CASRRPGTEAFF.

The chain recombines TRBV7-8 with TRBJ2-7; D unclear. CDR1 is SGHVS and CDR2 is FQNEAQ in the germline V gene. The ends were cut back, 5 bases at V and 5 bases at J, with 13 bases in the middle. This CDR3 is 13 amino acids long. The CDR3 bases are TGTGCCAGCAGCCCCCGTTTGTTGCACGAGCAGTACTTC. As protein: CASSPRLLHEQYF.

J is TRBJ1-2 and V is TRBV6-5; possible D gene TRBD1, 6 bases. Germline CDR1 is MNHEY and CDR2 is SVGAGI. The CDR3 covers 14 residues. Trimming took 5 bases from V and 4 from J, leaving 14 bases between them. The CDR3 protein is CASSLQGRFYGYTF. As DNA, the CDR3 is TGTGCCAGCAGTCTACAGGGACGGTTCTATGGCTACACCTTC.

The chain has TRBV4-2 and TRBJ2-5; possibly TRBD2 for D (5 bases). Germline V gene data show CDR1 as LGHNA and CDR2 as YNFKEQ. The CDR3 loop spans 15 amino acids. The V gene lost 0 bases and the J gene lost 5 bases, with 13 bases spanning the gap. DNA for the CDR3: TGTGCCAGCAGCCAAGATTTTAAGGGCGGGGAGACCCAGTACTTC. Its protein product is CASSQDFKGGETQYF.

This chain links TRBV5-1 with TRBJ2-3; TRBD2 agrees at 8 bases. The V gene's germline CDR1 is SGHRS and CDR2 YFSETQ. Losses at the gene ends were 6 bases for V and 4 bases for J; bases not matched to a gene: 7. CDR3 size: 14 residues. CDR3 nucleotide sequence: TGCGCCAGCATGGCGGGAGGCCGGCCAGATACGCAGTATTTT. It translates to CASMAGGRPDTQYF.

CDR3 bases: TGTGCCAGCAGCCCCCCTGGGTCTGAAGCTTTCTTT. Its protein is CASSPPGSEAFF. The V and J genes are TRBV7-9 and TRBJ1-1; D is undetermined. This CDR3 is 12 amino acids long. Germline V CDR1 and CDR2: SEHNR, FQNEAQ (reference sequence). Trimming stripped 5 bases from V and 6 bases from J, with 10 bases between.

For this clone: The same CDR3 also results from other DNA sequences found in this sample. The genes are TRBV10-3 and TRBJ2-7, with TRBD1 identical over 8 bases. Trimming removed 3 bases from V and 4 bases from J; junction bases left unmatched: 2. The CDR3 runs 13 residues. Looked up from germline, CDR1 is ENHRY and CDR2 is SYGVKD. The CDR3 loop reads CAISEGQGYEQYV. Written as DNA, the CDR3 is TGTGCCATCAGTGAAGGACAGGGTTACGAGCAGTACGTC.